Listed below are T cell receptor beta chains from one sample, sequenced in a study of Ad26.COV2.S vaccination and SARS-CoV-2 variants. Assay: immunoSEQ multiplex PCR; the TCRdb copy retains only in-frame clones and omits some. This sample yields about 350,000 clones, of which roughly 94% are seen a single time; 3.9% belongs to the top ten. The starting material was peripheral blood, obtained after recovery from COVID-19. The receptors come from a human donor who had recovered from COVID-19. The CDR3 runs from the conserved cysteine through the conserved F or W. Fields, in order: V gene, CDR3 length, clone size, D gene, J gene, CDR3 DNA, CDR3 protein. D genes are given only for firm matches. Clone size is shown for a subset of rows, as once, few, many or a class of expanded clone.

>TRBV12-3/TRBV12-4|11|NA|NA|TRBJ1-1
TGTGCCAGCAGTTTCAGGACTGAAGCTTTCTTT
CASSFRTEAFF
>TRBV10-1|17|NA|TRBD1|TRBJ2-6
TGCGCCAGCAGCGCGGACAGGCGCTCCTCTGGGGCCAACGTCCTGACTTTC
CASSADRRSSGANVLTF
>TRBV9|15|NA|NA|TRBJ2-2
TGTGCCAGCAGCGTATCAGGGGAGGCTACCGGGGAGCTGTTTTTT
CASSVSGEATGELFF
>TRBV2|14|NA|NA|TRBJ2-2
TGTGCCAGCAGTGATGGAGGAAACACCGGGGAGCTGTTTTTT
CASSDGGNTGELFF
>TRBV4-1|17|NA|TRBD1|TRBJ1-5
TGCGCCAGCAGCCTCGGACAGGGGGCACCAGCGACTCAGCCCCAGCATTTT
CASSLGQGAPATQPQHF
>TRBV11-2|15|NA|NA|TRBJ1-1
TGTGCCAGCAGCTTAGTACAGGGTGAACAAGGTGAAGCTTTCTTT
CASSLVQGEQGEAFF
>TRBV7-2|17|NA|TRBD1|TRBJ1-1
TGTGCCAGCAGCCTGTCCCGGGACAGGGGGTTGAACACTGAAGCTTTCTTT
CASSLSRDRGLNTEAFF
>TRBV4-3|14|few|NA|TRBJ2-3
TGCGCCAGCAGCCAAGATCAGGGTACAGATACGCAGTATTTT
CASSQDQGTDTQYF
>TRBV4-2|17|NA|NA|TRBJ2-3
TGTGCCAGCAGCCAAGAATCTACGGGTACTAGCACAGATACGCAGTATTTT
CASSQESTGTSTDTQYF
>TRBV11-2|15|NA|NA|TRBJ2-5
TGTGCCAGCAGCTTAGTACGGGGGGCACAAGAGACCCAGTACTTC
CASSLVRGAQETQYF
>TRBV7-9|12|few|NA|TRBJ2-5
TGTGCCAGCAGACCACTGGGGGAGACCCAGTACTTC
CASRPLGETQYF
>TRBV25-1|14|NA|TRBD1|TRBJ1-1
TGTGCCAGCAGTGAATTCGAAAGGGCAGGGGGAGCTTTCTTT
CASSEFERAGGAFF
>TRBV5-1|14|NA|NA|TRBJ2-5
TGCGCCAGCAGCTTGGGGGCAGTACAAGAGACCCAGTACTTC
CASSLGAVQETQYF
>TRBV3-1/TRBV3-2|15|once|NA|TRBJ2-2
TGTGCCAGCAGCCCCCGGGCCTCGAACACCGGGGAGCTGTTTTTT
CASSPRASNTGELFF
>TRBV7-2|16|once|TRBD2|TRBJ2-3
TGTGCCAGCAGCCGCCGGACTAGCGGGGGTGGAGATACGCAGTATTTT
CASSRRTSGGGDTQYF
>TRBV3-1/TRBV3-2|16|NA|TRBD2|TRBJ2-1
TGTGCCAGCAGCCAAGTCGCTAGCGGGGGCCGGAATGAGCAGTTCTTC
CASSQVASGGRNEQFF
>TRBV2|12|once|NA|TRBJ2-1
TGTGCCAGCAGCACCGACAGAGATGAGCAGTTCTTC
CASSTDRDEQFF
>TRBV15|13|NA|NA|TRBJ1-1
TGTGCCACCAGCAGGGCACGGAACACTGAAGCTTTCTTT
CATSRARNTEAFF
>TRBV21-1|12|NA|NA|TRBJ2-1
TGTGCCAGCAGCACCCTCCTAGCAGAGCAGTTCTTC
CASSTLLAEQFF
>TRBV5-1|16|NA|NA|TRBJ1-6
TGCGCCAGCAGCTTGAGTCCAGGAGCTAATAATTCACCCCTCCACTTT
CASSLSPGANNSPLHF
>TRBV10-3|14|NA|NA|TRBJ2-3
TGTGCCATCACCCGAGGACAGTTCACAGATACGCAGTATTTT
CAITRGQFTDTQYF
>TRBV6-5|13|NA|NA|TRBJ2-5
TGTGCCAGCAATCGGCAGATCCAAGAGACCCAGTACTTC
CASNRQIQETQYF
>TRBV7-9|17|NA|NA|TRBJ2-2
TGTGCCAGCAGCTTAGGGGTAGAGGACCAGAACACCGGGGAGCTGTTTTTT
CASSLGVEDQNTGELFF
>TRBV9|13|NA|TRBD1|TRBJ1-4
TGTGCCAGCAGCCCAACAGGGGCTGAAAAACTGTTTTTT
CASSPTGAEKLFF
>TRBV10-3|14|once|TRBD1|TRBJ2-1
TGTGCCACCGACGGACAGGGGGGCTACAATGAGCAGTTCTTC
CATDGQGGYNEQFF
>TRBV11-2|16|NA|NA|TRBJ1-1
TGTGCCAGCAGCTTAGATCGCACCACAGCTAACACTGAAGCTTTCTTT
CASSLDRTTANTEAFF
>TRBV3-1/TRBV3-2|16|NA|NA|TRBJ1-6
TGTGCCAGCAGCCAAGAGTCTCCACGGATCAATTCACCCCTCCACTTT
CASSQESPRINSPLHF
>TRBV13|13|NA|NA|TRBJ2-7
TGTGCCAGCAGCTTCCCACGCCGGGACGAGCAGTACTTC
CASSFPRRDEQYF
>TRBV6-6|16|NA|TRBD1|TRBJ1-5
TGTGCCAGCATGGGGCGCGACAGGGGTTGGAATCAGCCCCAGCATTTT
CASMGRDRGWNQPQHF
>TRBV5-1|14|NA|TRBD1|TRBJ2-1
TGCGCCAGCAGCTTGGCGCGACAGGGGGGTGAGCAGTTCTTC
CASSLARQGGEQFF
>TRBV10-3|20|NA|NA|TRBJ2-3
TGTGCCATCAGTGAATACTGGGACAGGAGAGCGGGGGGCCCTACAGATACGCAGTATTTT
CAISEYWDRRAGGPTDTQYF
>TRBV5-1|16|NA|NA|TRBJ2-1
TGCGCCAGCAGCTTGTCTGCTGACAGCCTCAACAATGAGCAGTTCTTC
CASSLSADSLNNEQFF
>TRBV3-1/TRBV3-2|14|NA|NA|TRBJ2-2
TGTGCCAGCAGCCTAGAACCGAACGCCGGGGAGCTGTTTTTT
CASSLEPNAGELFF
>TRBV4-3|13|NA|NA|TRBJ2-7
TGCGCCAGCAGCCAGGGTACAGGCTACGAGCAGTACTTC
CASSQGTGYEQYF
>TRBV6-6|14|NA|TRBD2|TRBJ2-2
TGTGCCAGCAGCCGACTAGCGGGGCCCGGGGAGCTGTTTTTT
CASSRLAGPGELFF
>TRBV7-2|13|NA|TRBD1|TRBJ1-1
TGTGCCAGCAGCTCCCAGGGGGACACTGAAGCTTTCTTT
CASSSQGDTEAFF
>TRBV19|13|NA|NA|TRBJ1-1
TGTGCCAGTAGTACGGACTCGGACACTGAAGCTTTCTTT
CASSTDSDTEAFF
>TRBV9|14|NA|NA|TRBJ1-5
TGTGCCAGCAGCGAGGGTCATAGCAATCAGCCCCAGCATTTT
CASSEGHSNQPQHF
>TRBV4-3|15|once|NA|TRBJ1-2
TGCGCCAGCAGCCAAGTGGGACGGGCGGACTATGGCTACACCTTC
CASSQVGRADYGYTF
>TRBV6-2/TRBV6-3|14|NA|NA|TRBJ1-5
TGTGCCAGCAGCCCGGACCCAGGCAATCAGCCCCAGCATTTT
CASSPDPGNQPQHF
>TRBV18|16|NA|NA|TRBJ1-5
TGTGCCAGCTCACCAACTGAGTCAAGGCTTGTTCAGCCCCAGCATTTT
CASSPTESRLVQPQHF